This TCR beta chain was identified in a study of cytomegalovirus exposure and HLA in healthy donors. Whole-study results and caveats: The study labeled 150 to 200 TCR beta chains cytomegalovirus-associated. According to a subsequent analysis, TCR clusters identified in the first cohort showed a tendency to co-occur across the approximately 120 validation repertoires.

Only in-frame clones appear in the TCRdb table, and some are missing; sequencing was by immunoSEQ multiplex PCR. This table holds 100,000 to 150,000 clones, approximately 95% found once. From germline, CDR1 is MDHEN and CDR2 SYDVKM. The length of the CDR3 is 15 residues. Deletions cut 2 bases from V and 2 bases from J, with 11 bases between. The donors were part of the validation cohort, which consisted of some 120 subjects and was separate from the first cohort of 670 or so subjects. On this clone itself: Its target is not known.

The J gene is TRBJ2-3, the V gene TRBV28; D is perhaps TRBD2 (5 bases). This clonotype was obtained from a man between 18 and 35 years old in good health and CMV-seronegative. Sequencing was done on a sample of PBMCs. This CDR3 is CASSLSEGFTDTQYF. CDR3 DNA: TGTGCCAGCAGTTTAAGCGAGGGATTCACAGATACGCAGTATTTT.